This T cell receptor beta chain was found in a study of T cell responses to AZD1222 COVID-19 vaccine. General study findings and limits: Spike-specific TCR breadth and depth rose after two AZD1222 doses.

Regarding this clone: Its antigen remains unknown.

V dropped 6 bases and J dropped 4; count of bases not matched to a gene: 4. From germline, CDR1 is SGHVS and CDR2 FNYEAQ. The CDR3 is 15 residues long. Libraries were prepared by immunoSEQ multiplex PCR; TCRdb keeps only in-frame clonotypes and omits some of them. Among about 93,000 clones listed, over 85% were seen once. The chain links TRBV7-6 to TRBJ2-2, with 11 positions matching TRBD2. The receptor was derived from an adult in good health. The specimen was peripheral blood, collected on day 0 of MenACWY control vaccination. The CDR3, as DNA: TGTGCCAGCAGGTTAACTAGCGGGGGCACCGGGGAGCTGTTTTTT. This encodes CASRLTSGGTGELFF.